This T cell receptor (beta chain) is from a study of OX40 agonist ivuxolimab in advanced cancers. Study information: Patients assigned to dose escalation were diagnosed with hepatocellular carcinoma, melanoma, renal cell or head and neck cancer. Participants, roughly 80% male, averaged roughly 60 years of age, ranging from roughly 23 to 90.

This table comes from immunoSEQ multiplex PCR, and its TCRdb copy is limited to in-frame clones, with some not included. The sample records around 45,000 clones, around 87% being singletons. In its sample, this clone was seen a few times. The ends were cut back, 4 bases at V and 1 base at J, with 7 bases in the middle. CDR1 KGHSH and CDR2 LQKENI come from the germline V gene. The length of the CDR3 is 14 residues. The TCR sequence derives from an adult with an advanced solid tumor such as melanoma, head and neck, liver or kidney cancer. This material consisted of CD4+ or CD8+ T cells sorted from blood, taken in a trial of the OX40 agonist ivuxolimab. The chain couples TRBV18 to TRBJ2-2; D ambiguous. The DNA for the CDR3 is TGTGCCAGCTCACAAACACTGAACACCGGGGAGCTGTTTTTT. Its translation: CASSQTLNTGELFF. The variable domain in full, completed from reference TRBV18 and TRBJ2-2, reads NAGVMQNPRHLVRRRGQEARLRCSPMKGHSHVYWYRQLPEEGLKFMVYLQKENIIDESGMPKERFSAEFPKEGPSILRIQQVVRGDSAAYFCASSQTLNTGELFFGEGSRLTVL.